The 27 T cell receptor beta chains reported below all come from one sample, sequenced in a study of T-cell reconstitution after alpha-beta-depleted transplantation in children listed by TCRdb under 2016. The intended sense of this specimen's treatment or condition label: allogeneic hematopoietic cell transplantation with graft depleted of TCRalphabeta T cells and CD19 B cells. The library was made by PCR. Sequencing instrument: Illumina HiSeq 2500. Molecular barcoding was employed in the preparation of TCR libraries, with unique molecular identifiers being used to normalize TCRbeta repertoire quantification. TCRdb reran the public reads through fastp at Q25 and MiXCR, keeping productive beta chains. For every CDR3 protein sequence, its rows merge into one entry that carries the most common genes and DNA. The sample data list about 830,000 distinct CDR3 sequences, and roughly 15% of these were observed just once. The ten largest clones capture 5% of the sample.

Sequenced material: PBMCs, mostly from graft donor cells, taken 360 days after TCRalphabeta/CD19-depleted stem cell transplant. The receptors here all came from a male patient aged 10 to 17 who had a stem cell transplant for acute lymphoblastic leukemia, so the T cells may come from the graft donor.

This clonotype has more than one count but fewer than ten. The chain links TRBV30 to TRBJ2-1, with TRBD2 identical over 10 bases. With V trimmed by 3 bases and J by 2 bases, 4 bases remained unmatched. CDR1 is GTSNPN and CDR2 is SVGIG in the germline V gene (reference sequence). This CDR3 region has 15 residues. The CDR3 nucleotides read TGTGCCTGGAGCGTACTAGCGGGGCCCTACAATGAGCAGTTCTTC. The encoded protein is CAWSVLAGPYNEQFF.

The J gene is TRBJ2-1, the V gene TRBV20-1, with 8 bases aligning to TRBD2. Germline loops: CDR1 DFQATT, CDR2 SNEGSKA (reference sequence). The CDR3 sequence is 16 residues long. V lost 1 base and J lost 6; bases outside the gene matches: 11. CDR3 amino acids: CSARGTSGRVSNEQFF. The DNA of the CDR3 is TGCAGTGCTAGAGGTACCAGCGGGAGAGTAAGCAATGAGCAGTTCTTC.

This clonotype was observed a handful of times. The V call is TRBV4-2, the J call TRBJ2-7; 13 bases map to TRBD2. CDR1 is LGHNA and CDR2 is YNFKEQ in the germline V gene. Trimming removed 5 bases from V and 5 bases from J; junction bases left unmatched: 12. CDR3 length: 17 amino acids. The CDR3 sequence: CASSTNPGLAGVNEQYF. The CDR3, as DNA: TGTGCCAGCAGCACAAACCCCGGACTAGCGGGAGTCAACGAGCAGTACTTC.

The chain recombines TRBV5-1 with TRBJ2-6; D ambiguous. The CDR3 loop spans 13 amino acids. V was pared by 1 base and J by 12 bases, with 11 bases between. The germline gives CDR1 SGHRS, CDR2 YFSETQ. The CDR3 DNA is TGCGCCAGCAGCTTGTCCCCCGAGCCCGTCCTGACTTTC. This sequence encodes CASSLSPEPVLTF.

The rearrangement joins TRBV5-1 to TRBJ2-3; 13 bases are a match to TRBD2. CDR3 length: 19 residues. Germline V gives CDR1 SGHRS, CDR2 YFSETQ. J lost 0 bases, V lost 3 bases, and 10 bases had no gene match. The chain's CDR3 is CASSSGLAGKVSSTDTQYF. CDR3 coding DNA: TGCGCCAGCAGCTCGGGACTAGCGGGAAAAGTCTCTAGCACAGATACGCAGTATTTT.

CDR3 amino acids: CASSLLGPTYEQYF. The DNA of the CDR3 is TGTGCCAGCAGTCTCCTAGGACCGACCTACGAGCAGTACTTC. The V call is TRBV27, the J call TRBJ2-7; no clear D. The ends were cut back, 5 bases at V and 2 bases at J, with 13 bases in the middle. Germline V gives CDR1 MNHEY, CDR2 SMNVEV (reference sequence). The CDR3 is made up of 14 amino acids.

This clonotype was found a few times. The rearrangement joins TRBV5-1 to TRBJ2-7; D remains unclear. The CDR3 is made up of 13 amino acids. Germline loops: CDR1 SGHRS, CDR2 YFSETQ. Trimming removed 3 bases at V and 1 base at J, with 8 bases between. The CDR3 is CASSWKESYEQYF. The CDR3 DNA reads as TGCGCCAGCAGCTGGAAAGAGTCCTACGAGCAGTACTTC.

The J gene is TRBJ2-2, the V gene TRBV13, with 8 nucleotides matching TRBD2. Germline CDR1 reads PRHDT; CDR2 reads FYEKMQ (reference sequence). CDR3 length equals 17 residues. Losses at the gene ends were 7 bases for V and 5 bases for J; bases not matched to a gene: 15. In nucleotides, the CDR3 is TGTGCCAGCACCCCCCTCTCCGGGACTAGTGTTACCGGGGAGCTGTTTTTT. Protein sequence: CASTPLSGTSVTGELFF.

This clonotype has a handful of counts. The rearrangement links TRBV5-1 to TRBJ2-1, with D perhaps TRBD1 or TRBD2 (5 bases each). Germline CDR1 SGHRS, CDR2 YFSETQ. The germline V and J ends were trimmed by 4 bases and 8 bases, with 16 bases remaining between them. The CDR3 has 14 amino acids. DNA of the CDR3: TGCGCCAGCAGCCTTCTACGGGGCAGGGATGAGCAGTTCTTC. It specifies CASSLLRGRDEQFF.

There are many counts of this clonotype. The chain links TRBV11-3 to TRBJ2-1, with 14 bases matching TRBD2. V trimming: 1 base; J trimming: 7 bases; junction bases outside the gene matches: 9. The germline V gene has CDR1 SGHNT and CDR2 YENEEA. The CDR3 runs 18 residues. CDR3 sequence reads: CASSLVPRGLAGGNEQFF. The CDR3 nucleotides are TGTGCCAGCAGCTTAGTCCCCCGAGGACTAGCGGGAGGTAATGAGCAGTTCTTC.

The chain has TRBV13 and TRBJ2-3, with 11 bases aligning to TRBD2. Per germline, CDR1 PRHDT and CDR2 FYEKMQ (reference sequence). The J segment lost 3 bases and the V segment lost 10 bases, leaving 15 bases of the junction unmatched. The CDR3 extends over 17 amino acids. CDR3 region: CAIRGASGRPRTDTQYF. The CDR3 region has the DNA TGTGCCATTCGCGGGGCTAGCGGGAGGCCGAGAACAGATACGCAGTATTTT.

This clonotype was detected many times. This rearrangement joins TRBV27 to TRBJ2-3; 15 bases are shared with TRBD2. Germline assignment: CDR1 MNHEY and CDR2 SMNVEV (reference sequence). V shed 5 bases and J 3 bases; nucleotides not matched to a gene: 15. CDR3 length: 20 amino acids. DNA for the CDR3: TGTGCCAGCAGTAAACAGGGACTAGCGGGAGGCCACCCTCGGACAGATACGCAGTATTTT. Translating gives CASSKQGLAGGHPRTDTQYF.

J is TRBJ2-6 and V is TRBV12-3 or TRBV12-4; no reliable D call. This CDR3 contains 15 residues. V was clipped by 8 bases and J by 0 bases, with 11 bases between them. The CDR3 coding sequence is TGTGCCAGCGGAAACTCCGGCTCTGGGGCCAACGTCCTGACTTTC. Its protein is CASGNSGSGANVLTF.

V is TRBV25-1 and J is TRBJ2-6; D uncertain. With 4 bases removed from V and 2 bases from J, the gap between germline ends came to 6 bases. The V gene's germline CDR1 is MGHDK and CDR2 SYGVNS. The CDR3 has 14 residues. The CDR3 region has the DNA TGTGCCAGCAGTGGCGGAGCTGGGGCCAACGTCCTGACTTTC. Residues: CASSGGAGANVLTF.

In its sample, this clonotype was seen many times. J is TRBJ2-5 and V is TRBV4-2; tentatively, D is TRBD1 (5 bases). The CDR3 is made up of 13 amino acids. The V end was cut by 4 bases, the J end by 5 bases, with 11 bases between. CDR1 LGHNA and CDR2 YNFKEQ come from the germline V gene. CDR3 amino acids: CASSRVGQETQYF. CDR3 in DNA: TGTGCCAGCAGCCGGGTGGGGCAGGAGACCCAGTACTTC.

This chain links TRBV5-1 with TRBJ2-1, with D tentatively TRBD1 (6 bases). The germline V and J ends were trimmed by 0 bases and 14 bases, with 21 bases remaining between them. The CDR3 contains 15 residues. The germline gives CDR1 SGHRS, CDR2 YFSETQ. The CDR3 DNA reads TGCGCCAGCAGCTTGGGGGCAGGGTCAGGGGATCGTGAGTTCTTC. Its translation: CASSLGAGSGDREFF.

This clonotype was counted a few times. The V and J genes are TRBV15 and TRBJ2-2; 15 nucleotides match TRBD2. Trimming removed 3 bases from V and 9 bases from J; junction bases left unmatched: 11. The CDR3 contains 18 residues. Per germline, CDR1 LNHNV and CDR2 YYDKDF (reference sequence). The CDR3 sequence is CATSRGLAGGPGPRELFF. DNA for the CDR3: TGTGCCACCAGCAGGGGACTAGCGGGAGGTCCGGGTCCTAGGGAGCTGTTTTTT.

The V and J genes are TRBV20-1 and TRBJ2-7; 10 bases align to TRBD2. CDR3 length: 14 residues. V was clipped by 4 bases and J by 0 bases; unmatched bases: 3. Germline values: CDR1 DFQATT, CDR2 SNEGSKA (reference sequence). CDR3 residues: CSAISSGSSYEQYF. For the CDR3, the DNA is TGCAGTGCTATATCTAGCGGGAGCTCCTACGAGCAGTACTTC.

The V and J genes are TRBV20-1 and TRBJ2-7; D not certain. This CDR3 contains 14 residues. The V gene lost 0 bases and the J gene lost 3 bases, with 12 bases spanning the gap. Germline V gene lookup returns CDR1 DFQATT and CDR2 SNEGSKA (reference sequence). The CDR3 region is CSARDRRSDYEQYF. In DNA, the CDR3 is TGCAGTGCTAGAGATAGGCGGAGCGACTACGAGCAGTACTTC.

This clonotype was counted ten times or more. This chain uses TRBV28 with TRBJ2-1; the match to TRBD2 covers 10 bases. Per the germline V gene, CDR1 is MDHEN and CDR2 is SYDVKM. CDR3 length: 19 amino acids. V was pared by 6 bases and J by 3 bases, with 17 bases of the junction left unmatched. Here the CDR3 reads CASRTHSGRSPRFYNEQFF. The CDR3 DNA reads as TGTGCCAGCAGGACCCATAGCGGGAGGAGTCCCCGGTTCTACAATGAGCAGTTCTTC.

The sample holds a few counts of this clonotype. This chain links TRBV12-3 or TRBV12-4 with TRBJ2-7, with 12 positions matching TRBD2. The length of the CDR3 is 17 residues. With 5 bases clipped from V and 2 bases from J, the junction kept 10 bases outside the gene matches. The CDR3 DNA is TGTGCCAGCAGTCACCCCGTTCTAGCGGGAGGGCCCTACGAGCAGTACTTC. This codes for CASSHPVLAGGPYEQYF.

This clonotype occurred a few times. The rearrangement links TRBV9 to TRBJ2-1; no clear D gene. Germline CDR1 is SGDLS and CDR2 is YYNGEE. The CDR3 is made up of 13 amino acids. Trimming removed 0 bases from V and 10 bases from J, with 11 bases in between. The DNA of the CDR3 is TGTGCCAGCAGCGTAGTTATCGGAAGAGAGCAGTTCTTC. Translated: CASSVVIGREQFF.

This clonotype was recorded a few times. CDR3: CASTGQGSYEQYF. As DNA, the CDR3 is TGTGCCAGCACCGGACAGGGCTCCTACGAGCAGTACTTC. The chain couples TRBV6-1 to TRBJ2-7, with 8 positions matching TRBD1. CDR3 length equals 13 residues. V was pared by 7 bases and J by 0 bases, with 2 bases of the junction left unmatched. Germline-derived CDR1 and CDR2 are MNHNS and SASEGT.

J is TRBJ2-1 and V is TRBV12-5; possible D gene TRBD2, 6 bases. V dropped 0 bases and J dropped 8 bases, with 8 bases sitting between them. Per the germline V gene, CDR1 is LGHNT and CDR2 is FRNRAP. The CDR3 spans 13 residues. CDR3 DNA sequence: TGTGCTAGTGGTTTGGTACTAGCACATGAGCAGTTCTTC. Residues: CASGLVLAHEQFF.

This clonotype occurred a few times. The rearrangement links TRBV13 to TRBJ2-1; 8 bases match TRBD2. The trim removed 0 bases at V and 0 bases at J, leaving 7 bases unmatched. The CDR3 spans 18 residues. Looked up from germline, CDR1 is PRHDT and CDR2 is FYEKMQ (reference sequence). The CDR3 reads CASSLGVAGQSSYNEQFF. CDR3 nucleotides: TGTGCCAGCAGCTTAGGAGTAGCGGGACAAAGCTCCTACAATGAGCAGTTCTTC.

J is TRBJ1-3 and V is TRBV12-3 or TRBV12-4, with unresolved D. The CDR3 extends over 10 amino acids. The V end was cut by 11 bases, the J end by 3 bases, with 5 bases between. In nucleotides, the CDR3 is TGTGCCGGCGGTGGAAACACCATATATTTT. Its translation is CAGGGNTIYF.

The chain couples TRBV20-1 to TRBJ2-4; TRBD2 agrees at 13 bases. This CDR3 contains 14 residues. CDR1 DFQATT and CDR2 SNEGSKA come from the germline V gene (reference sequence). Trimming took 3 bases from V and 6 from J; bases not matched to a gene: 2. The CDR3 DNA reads TGCAGTGCTAGGGGACTAGCGGGAAGAAACATTCAGTACTTC. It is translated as CSARGLAGRNIQYF.